A selection of T cell receptor beta chains follows, all from one sample in a study of blood T cell repertoires in COVID-19. Measured with immunoSEQ multiplex PCR; TCRdb has only the in-frame clones, and not every one. The table records 200,000 to 250,000 clones, 80% of them present only once. Source material: peripheral blood. The receptors were gathered from a woman aged 70-85 years with acute or convalescent COVID-19. CDR3s include the opening cysteine and the closing phenylalanine or tryptophan. The D gene is left open where the match is weak. Clone size is given for some rows only: seen once, a few or many times, or a class if the clone is expanded.

j_gene | v_gene | abundance | d_gene | CDR3nt | CDR3aa
TRBJ1-1 | TRBV7-3 | . | . | TGTGCCAGCAGCACCCAGGGTGAGAACACTGAAGCTTTCTTT | CASSTQGENTEAFF
TRBJ2-2 | TRBV2 | once | . | TGTGCCAGCATTAGCAGGGAAGTCTCCGGGGAGCTGTTTTTT | CASISREVSGELFF
TRBJ1-4 | TRBV29-1 | once | . | TGCAGCGTTCGGGGAGGAGTAGATCAGAGGTCTGAAAAACTGTTTTTT | CSVRGGVDQRSEKLFF
TRBJ2-4 | TRBV11-2 | . | TRBD2 | TGTGCCAGCAGAAATACAAAACAACTAGCGGGGTACAAAAACATTCAGTACTTC | CASRNTKQLAGYKNIQYF
TRBJ1-5 | TRBV19 | . | . | TGTGCCAGTAGTATTTCAGCGACCGCCTTTAGCAATCAGCCCCAGCATTTT | CASSISATAFSNQPQHF
TRBJ2-7 | TRBV7-9 | . | . | TGTGCCAGCAGCTTATACGGGTACGAGGCCTCCTACGAGCAGTACTTC | CASSLYGYEASYEQYF
TRBJ2-1 | TRBV9 | . | . | TGTGCCAGCAGCTTACGAGCGGCCAATGAGCAGTTCTTC | CASSLRAANEQFF
TRBJ2-5 | TRBV3-1/TRBV3-2 | . | . | TGTGCCAGCAGCTTCTCCGGACTGGCTGAGACCCAGTACTTC | CASSFSGLAETQYF
TRBJ1-4 | TRBV5-8 | . | . | TGTGCCAGCAGCTTGTTAACAGGGCCGGCTAATGAAAAACTGTTTTTT | CASSLLTGPANEKLFF
TRBJ2-1 | TRBV7-3 | . | TRBD2 | TGTGCCAGCAGCCTGAGGGGCGCTAGCGGGAGCTATGAGCAGTTCTTC | CASSLRGASGSYEQFF
TRBJ2-1 | TRBV7-2 | . | TRBD2 | TGTGCCAGCAGCTTAGTGGGGACTAGCGGGTACAATGAGCAGTTCTTC | CASSLVGTSGYNEQFF
TRBJ2-5 | TRBV12-3/TRBV12-4 | . | . | TGTGCCAGCAGGCCGGGACATGAAGAGACCCAGTACTTC | CASRPGHEETQYF
TRBJ2-3 | TRBV29-1 | . | . | TGCAGCGCCAGAGGGGGTAGTGGGAGCACAGATACGCAGTATTTT | CSARGGSGSTDTQYF
TRBJ1-6 | TRBV5-5 | . | . | TGTGCCAGCAGCTTGGAAAGGATGGGCAATTCACCCCTCCACTTT | CASSLERMGNSPLHF
TRBJ2-1 | TRBV28 | . | TRBD2 | TGTGCCAGCAGTAAGGGACTAGCACTCAATGAGCAGTTCTTC | CASSKGLALNEQFF
TRBJ1-4 | TRBV5-3 | many | . | TGTGCCAGAAGCCCGGGACAAAATGAAAAACTGTTTTTT | CARSPGQNEKLFF